These 5 T cell receptor beta chains share one sample of origin, sequenced in a study of vaccination effects on CD4 cells after COVID-19. Within the ViraFEST assay, antigen-specific CD4+ T cells underwent expansion with viral peptide pools prior to sequencing. At the end of about 9 days of culture, CD4+ T cells were isolated. Participants were vaccinated with two doses of either the BNT162b2 or mRNA-1273 vaccine. No antigens are known for them. Data came from immunoSEQ multiplex PCR; TCRdb stores just in-frame clones and leaves some out. Of about 28,000 clones listed, roughly 71% are singletons. This specimen consisted of CD4+ T cells from PBMCs cultured with HCoV-NL63 spike peptides, obtained after COVID-19 vaccination. These receptors all stem from a human donor who received a COVID-19 vaccine.

The chain links TRBV5-1 to TRBJ2-2; D unclear. In germline, CDR1 is SGHRS, CDR2 YFSETQ. Trimming removed 6 bases at V and 3 bases at J, with 18 bases between. The CDR3 has 16 residues. The CDR3 DNA reads TGCGCCAGCACTCTCTCGGGCAGCTTAGACACCGGGGAGCTGTTTTTT. This encodes CASTLSGSLDTGELFF.

The chain is built from TRBV4-1 and TRBJ2-2; D not certain. V was pared by 4 bases and J by 1 base, with 13 bases between. CDR1 is MGHRA, CDR2 YSYEKL, per germline. CDR3 length: 16 amino acids. The DNA for the CDR3 is TGCGCCAGCAGCCCCACAACGTGGCAGAACACCGGGGAGCTGTTTTTT. Residues: CASSPTTWQNTGELFF.

The table lists this clone with a count of one. V usage is TRBV7-9 and J usage is TRBJ2-5, with 9 positions matching TRBD1. Germline V gene lookup returns CDR1 SEHNR and CDR2 FQNEAQ (reference sequence). J lost 5 bases, V lost 4 bases, and 11 bases had no gene match. The CDR3 contains 16 residues. CDR3 DNA sequence: TGTGCCAGCAGCTCTCACAGGGGGCTTATGACGGAGACCCAGTACTTC. As protein: CASSSHRGLMTETQYF.

V and J are TRBV19 and TRBJ2-3; the match to TRBD2 covers 7 bases. V shed 9 bases, J shed 4 bases, and the junction held 13 bases outside the gene matches. There are 15 residues in the CDR3. Germline CDR1 is LNHDA and CDR2 is SQIVND (reference sequence). The DNA of the CDR3 is TGTGCCAGCAGCCGAGGACTAGACCGCCCAGATACGCAGTATTTT. Its translation: CASSRGLDRPDTQYF.

V and J are TRBV11-2 and TRBJ1-4; 8 nucleotides match TRBD1. The germline CDR1 and CDR2 sequences are SGHAT and FQNNGV. The CDR3 consists of 16 residues. The trim removed 4 bases at V and 10 bases at J, leaving 14 bases unmatched. The CDR3 sequence is CASSSLIFGQGGKLFF. CDR3 DNA: TGTGCCAGCAGCTCCCTGATATTCGGACAGGGCGGAAAACTGTTTTTT.